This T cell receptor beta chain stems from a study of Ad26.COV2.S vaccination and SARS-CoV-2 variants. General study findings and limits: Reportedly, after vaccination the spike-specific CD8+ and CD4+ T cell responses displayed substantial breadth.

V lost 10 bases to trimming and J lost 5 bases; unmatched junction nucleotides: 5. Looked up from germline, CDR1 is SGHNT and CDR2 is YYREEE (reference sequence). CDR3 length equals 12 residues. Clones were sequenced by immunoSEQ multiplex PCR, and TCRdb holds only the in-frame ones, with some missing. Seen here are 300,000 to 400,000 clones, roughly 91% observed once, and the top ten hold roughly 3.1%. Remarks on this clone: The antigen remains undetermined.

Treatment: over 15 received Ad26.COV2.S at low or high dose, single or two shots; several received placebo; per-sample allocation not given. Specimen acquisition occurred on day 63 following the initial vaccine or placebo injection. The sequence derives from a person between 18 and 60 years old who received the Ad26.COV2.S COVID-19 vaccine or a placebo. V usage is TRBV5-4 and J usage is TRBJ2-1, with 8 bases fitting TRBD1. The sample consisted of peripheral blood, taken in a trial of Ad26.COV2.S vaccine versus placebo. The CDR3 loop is CAGRQGNNEQFF. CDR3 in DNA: TGTGCCGGGAGACAGGGGAACAATGAGCAGTTCTTC.